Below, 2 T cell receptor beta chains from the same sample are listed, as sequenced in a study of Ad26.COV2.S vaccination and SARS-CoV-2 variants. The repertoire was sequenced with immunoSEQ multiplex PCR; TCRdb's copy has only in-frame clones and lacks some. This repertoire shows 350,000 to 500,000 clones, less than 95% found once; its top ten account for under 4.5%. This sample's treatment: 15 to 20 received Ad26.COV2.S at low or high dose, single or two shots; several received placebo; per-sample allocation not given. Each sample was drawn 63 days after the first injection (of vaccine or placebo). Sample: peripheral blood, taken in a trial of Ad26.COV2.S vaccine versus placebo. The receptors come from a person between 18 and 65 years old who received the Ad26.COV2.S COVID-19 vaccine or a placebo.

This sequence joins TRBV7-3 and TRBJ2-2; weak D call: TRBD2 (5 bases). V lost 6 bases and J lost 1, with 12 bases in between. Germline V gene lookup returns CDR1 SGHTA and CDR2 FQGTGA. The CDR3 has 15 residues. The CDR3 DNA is TGTGCCAGCAGTTCAGGTGGAGGGAACACCGGGGAGCTGTTTTTT. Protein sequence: CASSSGGGNTGELFF. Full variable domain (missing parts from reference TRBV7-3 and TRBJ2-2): GAGVSQTPSNKVTEKGKYVELRCDPISGHTALYWYRQSLGQGPEFLIYFQGTGAADDSGLPNDRFFAVRPEGSVSTLKIQRTERGDSAVYLCASSSGGGNTGELFFGEGSRLTVL.

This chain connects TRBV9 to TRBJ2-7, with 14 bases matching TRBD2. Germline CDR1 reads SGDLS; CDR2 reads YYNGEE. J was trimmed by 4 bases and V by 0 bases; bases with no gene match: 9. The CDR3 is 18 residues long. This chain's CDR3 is CASSVEVTSGRVLYEQYF. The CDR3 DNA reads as TGTGCCAGCAGCGTAGAGGTGACTAGCGGGAGGGTTCTGTACGAGCAGTACTTC.